One and the same sample provided the 19 T cell receptor beta chains below, sequenced in a study of human T cells and chemical hapten exposure. TCRdb called the RACE reads again in MiXCR, with one record for every CDR3 protein. Of approximately 110,000 distinct CDR3 sequences listed, more than 9.5% are singletons. Described time point: patch test 1, 2 weeks after DPC sensitization. Treatment specified: therapeutic diphenylcyclopropenone sensitization with weekly scalp DPC. The material was whole blood, obtained in connection with sensitization to the hapten diphenylcyclopropenone (DPC). These receptors all come from a woman in her thirties or forties with alopecia areata. Some clones in this sample may be carry-over from other donors' samples.

This clonotype was counted ten times or more. This rearrangement joins TRBV4-1 to TRBJ1-2; no clear D. CDR3 length: 15 residues. Germline assignment: CDR1 MGHRA and CDR2 YSYEKL. Trimming stripped 0 bases from V and 1 base from J, with 9 bases between. The CDR3 sequence is CASSQDPFINYGYTF. CDR3 nucleotides: TGCGCCAGCAGCCAAGACCCCTTCATTAACTATGGCTACACCTTC.

This clonotype was observed many times. The chain employs TRBV12-3 or TRBV12-4 and TRBJ1-2; D gene unclear. The CDR3 extends over 14 amino acids. Trimming took off 0 bases at V and 8 bases at J, with 13 bases between the two ends. CDR3 DNA sequence: TGTGCCAGCAGTTTAGCCCTCTTAGGTAGAGGCTACACCTTC. Amino acid sequence: CASSLALLGRGYTF.

The chain has TRBV11-2 and TRBJ2-7, with 9 nucleotides matching TRBD1. Germline V lookup: CDR1 SGHAT, CDR2 FQNNGV. CDR3 length equals 15 residues. With 4 bases clipped from V and 3 bases from J, the junction kept 7 bases outside the gene matches. The CDR3 loop reads CASSSTGTGYYEQYF. The CDR3 DNA sequence: TGTGCCAGCAGCTCAACCGGGACAGGGTACTACGAGCAGTACTTC. Using reference TRBV11-2 and TRBJ2-7 for the parts outside the CDR3, the full variable domain is EAGVAQSPRYKIIEKRQSVAFWCNPISGHATLYWYQQILGQGPKLLIQFQNNGVVDDSQLPKDRFSAERLKGVDSTLKIQPAKLEDSAVYLCASSSTGTGYYEQYFGPGTRLTVT.

This clonotype was counted only a few times. This chain links TRBV6-5 with TRBJ1-5; tentative D call: TRBD1 (5 bases). There are 13 residues in the CDR3. Germline V gene lookup returns CDR1 MNHEY and CDR2 SVGAGI. V was trimmed by 10 bases and J by 2 bases, leaving 12 bases between them. Here the CDR3 DNA reads TGTGCCACCGGGGCACGGGGCAATCAGCCCCAGCATTTT. Translating it yields CATGARGNQPQHF.

The sample holds many counts of this clonotype. The chain combines TRBV6-4 with TRBJ2-1, with 10 bases that match TRBD2. The CDR3 length is 14 residues. Germline loops: CDR1 MRHNA, CDR2 SNTAGT. V shed 2 bases and J 11 bases; nucleotides not matched to a gene: 6. The CDR3 reads CASSDGASGGQQFF. CDR3 coding DNA: TGTGCCAGCAGTGACGGGGCTAGCGGGGGACAGCAGTTCTTC.

This clonotype showed up many times. CDR3 sequence reads: CASSPRPSSYNEQFF. The CDR3, as DNA: TGTGCCAGTAGTCCCAGACCGTCCTCCTACAATGAGCAGTTCTTC. The chain uses TRBV19 and TRBJ2-1, with unresolved D. V lost 5 bases to trimming and J lost 0 bases, with 11 bases between them. The V gene's germline CDR1 is LNHDA and CDR2 SQIVND (reference sequence). CDR3 length equals 15 residues.

V usage is TRBV7-9 and J usage is TRBJ2-5; D is undetermined. CDR1 is SEHNR and CDR2 is FQNEAQ in the germline V gene (reference sequence). Between the trimmed V and J ends, which lost 1 base and 7 bases, there was a span of 4 bases. The CDR3 has 11 amino acids. The CDR3 loop is CASSLEATQYF. The CDR3 bases are TGTGCCAGCAGCTTAGAAGCGACCCAGTACTTC.

This clonotype was seen a few times. The rearrangement joins TRBV20-1 to TRBJ2-7; D unresolved. This CDR3 spans 14 amino acids. V lost 0 bases and J 2 bases, leaving 11 bases between the germline ends. Germline V gives CDR1 DFQATT, CDR2 SNEGSKA (reference sequence). The CDR3 loop is CSARDLRHPYEQYF. The CDR3 region has the DNA TGCAGTGCTAGAGATCTTCGCCACCCCTACGAGCAGTACTTC.

The J gene is TRBJ1-5, the V gene TRBV30, with D perhaps matching TRBD1 (5 bases). CDR3 length equals 13 residues. CDR1 and CDR2 (germline): GTSNPN, SVGIG (reference sequence). The germline V and J ends were trimmed by 1 base and 7 bases, with 11 bases remaining between them. Written as DNA, the CDR3 is TGTGCCTGGAGTGCAGGGAATCCCCAGCCCCAGCATTTT. Amino acid sequence: CAWSAGNPQPQHF.

This clonotype was counted at least ten times. The chain combines TRBV7-8 with TRBJ1-5; 7 positions agree with TRBD1. CDR3 length equals 14 residues. The germline gives CDR1 SGHVS, CDR2 FQNEAQ. V was clipped by 5 bases and J by 5 bases; unmatched bases: 6. CDR3 amino acids: CASSGDRADQPQHF. Written as DNA, the CDR3 is TGTGCCAGCAGCGGTGACAGGGCGGATCAGCCCCAGCATTTT.

This clonotype was detected ten times or more. This chain connects TRBV3-1 to TRBJ1-1; D is perhaps TRBD1 (6 bases). The CDR3 loop spans 12 amino acids. Looked up from germline, CDR1 is LGHDT and CDR2 is YNNKEL (reference sequence). The germline V and J ends were trimmed by 2 bases and 7 bases, with 8 bases remaining between them. The CDR3 loop reads CASSQLDSEAFF. The CDR3 DNA is TGTGCCAGCAGCCAACTGGACAGTGAAGCTTTCTTT.

In this sample, this clonotype turned up many times. The rearrangement joins TRBV14 to TRBJ2-6; 8 positions match TRBD1. The CDR3 is made up of 18 amino acids. Trimming took 4 bases from V and 0 from J; bases not matched to a gene: 8. Germline CDR1 is SGHDN and CDR2 is FVKESK. This chain's CDR3 is CASSLRTGISSGANVLTF. In DNA, the CDR3 is TGTGCCAGCAGCCTCAGGACAGGGATCAGCTCTGGGGCCAACGTCCTGACTTTC. The complete variable domain, with remaining parts taken from reference TRBV14 and TRBJ2-6, reads EAGVTQFPSHSVIEKGQTVTLRCDPISGHDNLYWYRRVMGKEIKFLLHFVKESKQDESGMPNNRFLAERTGGTYSTLKVQPAELEDSGVYFCASSLRTGISSGANVLTFGAGSRLTVL.

V and J are TRBV7-9 and TRBJ2-7, with 12 bases that match TRBD2. The germline V gene has CDR1 SEHNR and CDR2 FQNEAQ (reference sequence). The CDR3 extends over 16 amino acids. V was pared by 4 bases and J by 0 bases, with 4 bases of the junction left unmatched. The CDR3 coding sequence is TGTGCCAGCAGCTCCAGGACTAGCGGGGTCTCCTACGAGCAGTACTTC. It specifies CASSSRTSGVSYEQYF.

This clonotype was observed many times. The chain carries TRBV7-2 and TRBJ2-7; D is uncertain. Germline assignment: CDR1 SGHTA and CDR2 FQGNSA. Trimming removed 3 bases from V and 2 bases from J, with 8 bases in between. This CDR3 is built from 13 residues. The CDR3 reads CASSFFRTYEQYF. The CDR3, as DNA: TGTGCCAGCAGCTTCTTCAGAACCTACGAGCAGTACTTC. The full variable domain, its missing parts supplied by reference TRBV7-2 and TRBJ2-7, is GAGVSQSPSNKVTEKGKDVELRCDPISGHTALYWYRQSLGQGLEFLIYFQGNSAPDKSGLPSDRFSAERTGGSVSTLTIQRTQQEDSAVYLCASSFFRTYEQYFGPGTRLTVT.

This clonotype was recorded at least ten times. The V and J genes are TRBV9 and TRBJ1-2; TRBD1 matches 7 bases. Trimming at V came to 4 bases and at J to 5 bases, leaving 8 bases not matched to a gene. Germline V gene sequence: CDR1 SGDLS, CDR2 YYNGEE. This CDR3 has 14 amino acids. The CDR3 nucleotides read TGTGCCAGCAGCCCATTGACAGGGTATTATGGCTACACCTTC. Translating gives CASSPLTGYYGYTF. Based on the CDR3 plus reference TRBV9 and TRBJ1-2, the full variable domain is DSGVTQTPKHLITATGQRVTLRCSPRSGDLSVYWYQQSLDQGLQFLIQYYNGEERAKGNILERFSAQQFPDLHSELNLSSLELGDSALYFCASSPLTGYYGYTFGSGTRLTVV.

There are many counts of this clonotype. The genes are TRBV21-1 and TRBJ1-2. TRBV21-1 is tagged as a pseudogene. The CDR3 totals 15 residues. The CDR3, as DNA: TGTGCCAGCAGCAGAAGTGAGAAAACCAACTATGGCTACACCTTC. It translates to CASSRSEKTNYGYTF.

In this sample, this clonotype turned up many times. The CDR3 sequence is CASSLQTQETQYF. The CDR3 DNA reads TGTGCCAGCAGCCTACAGACCCAAGAGACCCAGTACTTC. The gene calls are TRBV12-3 or TRBV12-4 and TRBJ2-5; D is uncertain. The ends were cut back, 6 bases at V and 1 base at J, with 9 bases in the middle. CDR3 length equals 13 residues.

This clonotype was picked up many times. The CDR3 region is CASSEFGLHTGELFF. For the CDR3, the DNA is TGTGCCAGCAGTGAATTTGGACTACACACCGGGGAGCTGTTTTTT. The chain employs TRBV2 and TRBJ2-2, with a possible D match to TRBD2 (6 bases). The V gene's germline CDR1 is SNHLY and CDR2 FYNNEI. The CDR3 extends over 15 amino acids. V dropped 2 bases and J dropped 3 bases, with 10 bases sitting between them.

This clonotype appeared many times. The V call is TRBV30, the J call TRBJ1-2; 7 nucleotides agree with TRBD1. This CDR3 comprises 13 residues. J lost 3 bases, V lost 7 bases, and 8 bases had no gene match. Germline V gene sequence: CDR1 GTSNPN, CDR2 SVGIG (reference sequence). The CDR3 loop is CALQQGRDYGYTF. Written as DNA, the CDR3 is TGTGCCTTACAACAGGGGCGCGACTATGGCTACACCTTC. Full variable domain (remainder filled in from reference TRBV30 and TRBJ1-2): SQTIHQWPATLVQPVGSPLSLECTVEGTSNPNLYWYRQAAGRGLQLLFYSVGIGQISSEVPQNLSASRPQDRQFILSSKKLLLSDSGFYLCALQQGRDYGYTFGSGTRLTVV.